These T cell receptor beta chains were read from a single sample in a study of Ad26.COV2.S vaccination and SARS-CoV-2 variants. The data were produced by immunoSEQ multiplex PCR, yet TCRdb's version contains in-frame clones alone and is incomplete. The table lists 300,000 to 500,000 clones, approximately 91% of them singletons. The sequencing used peripheral blood, collected in a trial of Ad26.COV2.S vaccine versus placebo. The receptor set was obtained from a person between 18 and 59 years old who received the Ad26.COV2.S COVID-19 vaccine or a placebo. Each CDR3 is given with its conserved first and last residue. The D gene is left open where the match is weak. Size is stated for part of the rows, as once, few or many counts, or as a class when the clone is expanded.

D	size	length	V	J	CDR3	DNA
TRBD2	few	18	TRBV4-1	TRBJ2-2	CASSQGLAGGAGTGELFF	TGCGCCAGCAGCCAAGGGTTAGCCGGGGGGGCCGGCACCGGGGAGCTGTTTTTT
-	few	15	TRBV19	TRBJ2-2	CASGLGGRDTGELFF	TGTGCCAGTGGCCTGGGGGGCCGCGACACCGGGGAGCTGTTTTTT
TRBD1	-	11	TRBV10-1	TRBJ2-7	CASGQGYEQYF	TGCGCCAGCGGACAGGGTTACGAGCAGTACTTC
-	-	15	TRBV19	TRBJ2-7	CASSMQGQFSYEQYF	TGTGCCAGTAGTATGCAGGGCCAATTCTCCTACGAGCAGTACTTC
-	-	14	TRBV25-1	TRBJ1-1	CASSELEGNTEAFF	TGTGCCAGCAGTGAATTAGAGGGGAACACTGAAGCTTTCTTT
-	-	19	TRBV6-4	TRBJ2-6	CASSDSTVGVGSGANVLTF	TGTGCCAGCAGTGACTCGACGGTCGGGGTAGGGTCTGGGGCCAACGTCCTGACTTTC
-	-	15	TRBV7-9	TRBJ2-3	CASSLGSSYTDTQYF	TGTGCCAGCAGCTTAGGGTCGAGCTACACAGATACGCAGTATTTT
-	-	12	TRBV27	TRBJ2-7	CASSFEGDEQYF	TGTGCCAGCAGTTTCGAGGGGGACGAGCAGTACTTC
-	-	15	TRBV13	TRBJ1-3	CASSLKLNSGNTIYF	TGTGCCAGCAGCTTGAAACTTAACTCTGGAAACACCATATATTTT
-	-	15	TRBV9	TRBJ1-1	CASSDLGTDGTEAFF	TGTGCCAGCAGCGATCTCGGGACGGATGGCACTGAAGCTTTCTTT
TRBD2	-	16	TRBV10-2	TRBJ2-5	CASKGLAGGRQETQYF	TGCGCCAGCAAGGGACTAGCGGGGGGGCGGCAAGAGACCCAGTACTTC
TRBD1	-	15	TRBV5-1	TRBJ2-7	CASSLYRGLVYEQYF	TGCGCCAGCAGCTTATACAGGGGGCTCGTCTACGAGCAGTACTTC
-	once	13	TRBV7-2	TRBJ1-1	CASSFKPRTEAFF	TGTGCCAGCAGCTTCAAACCTCGCACTGAAGCTTTCTTT
-	-	15	TRBV16	TRBJ1-3	CASSLPGMPGNTIYF	TGTGCCAGCAGCCTCCCCGGTATGCCTGGAAACACCATATATTTT
TRBD1	-	16	TRBV7-8	TRBJ1-1	CASSARDRDRYGGAFF	TGTGCCAGCAGCGCGCGCGACAGGGACCGTTACGGCGGAGCTTTCTTT
TRBD1	-	14	TRBV30	TRBJ2-3	CAWTTGGRTDTQYF	TGTGCCTGGACCACAGGGGGCCGCACAGATACGCAGTATTTT
-	-	15	TRBV7-9	TRBJ1-2	CASSLGGVGAYGYTF	TGTGCCAGCAGCTTAGGGGGAGTGGGGGCGTATGGCTACACCTTC
-	-	13	TRBV2	TRBJ2-7	CASSEGTDYEQYF	TGTGCCAGCAGTGAGGGGACTGACTACGAGCAGTACTTC
-	-	14	TRBV30	TRBJ1-2	CAWSQAGANYGYTF	TGTGCCTGGAGTCAGGCGGGAGCTAACTATGGCTACACCTTC
-	-	12	TRBV18	TRBJ2-5	CASSQLGETQYF	TGTGCCAGCTCACAGCTCGGAGAGACCCAGTACTTC
TRBD1	-	14	TRBV11-2	TRBJ2-7	CASSLARDRDEQYF	TGTGCCAGCAGCTTAGCTAGGGACAGGGACGAGCAGTACTTC
TRBD1	-	15	TRBV19	TRBJ1-2	CASSVLDRDNYGYTF	TGTGCCAGTAGTGTTTTGGACAGGGATAACTATGGCTACACCTTC
-	once	14	TRBV2	TRBJ2-7	CASRERQSSYEQYF	TGTGCCAGCAGGGAGCGGCAGAGCTCCTACGAGCAGTACTTC
-	-	16	TRBV7-9	TRBJ2-7	CASSPPPTGSSYEQYF	TGTGCCAGCAGCCCACCCCCCACAGGGAGCTCCTACGAGCAGTACTTC
TRBD1	-	16	TRBV11-2	TRBJ2-7	CASSDPLGTGRHEQYF	TGTGCCAGCAGCGATCCCCTCGGGACAGGGAGACACGAGCAGTACTTC
-	few	13	TRBV11-2	TRBJ1-2	CASSTWGDYGYTF	TGTGCCAGCAGCACCTGGGGCGACTATGGCTACACCTTC
TRBD1	-	15	TRBV5-1	TRBJ1-4	CASSARDSLNEKLFF	TGCGCCAGCAGCGCCCGGGACAGTCTCAATGAAAAACTGTTTTTT
-	-	13	TRBV30	TRBJ1-6	CAWSVQNNSPLHF	TGTGCCTGGAGTGTACAGAATAATTCACCCCTCCACTTT
-	-	14	TRBV27	TRBJ2-7	CASSFGVDTYEQYF	TGTGCCAGCAGTTTTGGCGTAGATACCTACGAGCAGTACTTC
TRBD1	-	15	TRBV11-2	TRBJ1-6	CASSFLQGKNSPLHF	TGTGCCAGCAGCTTCCTACAGGGGAAAAATTCACCCCTCCACTTT
-	-	13	TRBV3-1/TRBV3-2	TRBJ2-3	CASSQDKGDTQYF	TGTGCCAGCAGCCAAGATAAGGGAGATACGCAGTATTTT
-	few	13	TRBV19	TRBJ2-5	CASRRTSQETQYF	TGTGCCAGTAGAAGGACTTCCCAAGAGACCCAGTACTTC
-	-	11	TRBV19	TRBJ2-1	CASGRVNEQFF	TGTGCCAGTGGCAGGGTCAATGAGCAGTTCTTC
TRBD1	-	14	TRBV19	TRBJ2-1	CASSTGQLVNEQFF	TGTGCCAGTAGTACGGGACAGTTGGTCAATGAGCAGTTCTTC
-	-	15	TRBV27	TRBJ1-5	CASRGEGRGNQPQHF	TGTGCCAGCAGGGGGGAAGGCCGGGGCAATCAGCCCCAGCATTTT
TRBD1	-	14	TRBV19	TRBJ2-7	CASSEQGASYEQYF	TGTGCCAGTAGTGAACAGGGGGCATCCTACGAGCAGTACTTC
-	-	17	TRBV19	TRBJ2-5	CASSIGAGATTQETQYF	TGTGCCAGTAGTATCGGCGCAGGCGCAACCACCCAAGAGACCCAGTACTTC
-	-	15	TRBV5-1	TRBJ2-3	CASSFRGVDTDTQYF	TGCGCCAGCAGCTTCAGAGGGGTGGACACAGATACGCAGTATTTT
TRBD1	-	16	TRBV3-1/TRBV3-2	TRBJ2-2	CASSQLTGANTGELFF	TGTGCCAGCAGCCAACTGACAGGGGCGAACACCGGGGAGCTGTTTTTT
-	once	14	TRBV19	TRBJ1-6	CASSISGGGPPLHF	TGTGCCAGTAGTATAAGTGGGGGCGGACCACCCCTCCACTTT
-	-	13	TRBV4-1	TRBJ1-1	CASSPRAPGEAFF	TGCGCCAGCAGCCCCCGGGCCCCCGGCGAGGCTTTCTTT
TRBD1	few	14	TRBV19	TRBJ1-2	CASIQDRASGGYTF	TGTGCCAGTATCCAGGACAGGGCATCGGGCGGCTACACCTTC
-	-	14	TRBV5-4	TRBJ1-1	CASSPSLGNTEAFF	TGTGCCAGCAGCCCCTCCCTTGGGAACACTGAAGCTTTCTTT
-	-	10	TRBV2	TRBJ1-2	CASIGQYYTF	TGTGCCAGCATTGGACAGTACTACACCTTC
TRBD2	-	17	TRBV5-8	TRBJ2-5	CASSLGVSGAGKETQYF	TGTGCCAGCAGCTTGGGGGTTAGCGGGGCCGGAAAAGAGACCCAGTACTTC
-	-	14	TRBV6-6	TRBJ1-3	CASRRTSSGNTIYF	TGTGCCAGCAGAAGGACCAGCTCTGGAAACACCATATATTTT
-	-	15	TRBV18	TRBJ1-1	CASSPEVGAETEAFF	TGTGCCAGCTCACCAGAAGTAGGGGCCGAAACTGAAGCTTTCTTT
-	-	11	TRBV10-3	TRBJ2-1	CAIAKGGEQFF	TGTGCCATCGCAAAAGGGGGTGAGCAGTTCTTC
-	-	13	TRBV15	TRBJ2-3	CATSKGPTDTQYF	TGTGCCACCAGCAAAGGACCTACAGATACGCAGTATTTT
-	-	17	TRBV10-3	TRBJ2-1	CAISESVVRDNYNEQFF	TGTGCCATCAGTGAGTCGGTTGTCAGGGATAATTACAATGAGCAGTTCTTC
TRBD1	-	15	TRBV2	TRBJ1-4	CASSDPRQGREKLFF	TGTGCCAGCAGTGACCCCCGACAGGGCAGGGAAAAACTGTTTTTT